These T cell receptor beta chains were read from a single sample in a study of CD8+CD57+ T cells in acquired aplastic anemia. From the reads, TCRdb called clonotypes with MiXCR, one entry per CDR3 protein. The table includes approximately 190,000 distinct CDR3 sequences, about three fifths detected once. Sequences were obtained from sorted CD4+, CD8+, or CD8+CD57+ T cells (not recorded which) from PBMCs. The receptors originated from a human donor with severe aplastic anemia or a healthy control (not recorded which). CDR3s include the opening cysteine and the closing phenylalanine or tryptophan. The D gene is left open where the match is weak. Only some rows state a clone size, as once, few, many or a class for expanded clones.

v_gene,abundance,d_gene,j_gene,CDR3nt,CDR3aa
TRBV5-1,NA,NA,TRBJ1-1,TGCGCCAGCAGCTTAGCGGGGATGAACACTGAAGCTTTCTTT,CASSLAGMNTEAFF
TRBV7-9,NA,NA,TRBJ1-1,TGTGCCAGCAGCTTAGGATGGGGCAGAGGCACTGAAGCTTTCTTT,CASSLGWGRGTEAFF
TRBV3-1,many,NA,TRBJ1-1,TGTGCCAGCAGCCAACCGGATCACACTGAAGCTTTCTTT,CASSQPDHTEAFF
TRBV19,NA,TRBD1,TRBJ2-5,TGTGCCAGTAGTACAGGGACAGGGCGCATAGAGACCCAGTACTTC,CASSTGTGRIETQYF
TRBV10-3,NA,TRBD1,TRBJ2-1,TGTGCCATCAATGCAGGGGGCGCGGGCGAATTCTTC,CAINAGGAGEFF
TRBV2,NA,NA,TRBJ1-4,TGTGCCAGCAGTGAGGGGGGGAAGAATGAAAAACTGTTTTTT,CASSEGGKNEKLFF
TRBV15,few,NA,TRBJ2-7,TGTGCCACCAGAACTTCAGGGGAAACATACGAGCAGTACTTC,CATRTSGETYEQYF
TRBV7-6,few,TRBD2,TRBJ2-7,TGTGCCAGCAGCCCACGCGGGAGTGACTACGAGCAGTACTTC,CASSPRGSDYEQYF
TRBV9,NA,NA,TRBJ2-1,TGTGCCAGCAGCGTAGCCCCCAACAATGAGCAGTTCTTC,CASSVAPNNEQFF
TRBV19,NA,NA,TRBJ1-6,TGTGCCAGTAGTAACCAGGGTTTTAATTCACCCCTCCACTTT,CASSNQGFNSPLHF
TRBV30,many,NA,TRBJ2-1,TGTGCCTGGAGTACAGGGAATGAGCAGTTCTTC,CAWSTGNEQFF
TRBV24-1,NA,TRBD1,TRBJ1-5,TGTGCCACCAGTACCTTAGGGACAGGGACCAATCAGCCCCAGCATTTT,CATSTLGTGTNQPQHF
TRBV10-3,many,NA,TRBJ2-3,TGTGCCATCAGTGATATTGGACAGCTCCATACGCAGTATTTT,CAISDIGQLHTQYF
TRBV7-8,NA,NA,TRBJ1-2,TGTGCCAGCAGCTTACGGGCCAACTATGGCTACACCTTC,CASSLRANYGYTF
TRBV7-9,NA,NA,TRBJ2-7,TGTGCCAGCAGCTCCAATAACGAGCAGTACTTC,CASSSNNEQYF
TRBV19,NA,TRBD2,TRBJ2-5,TGTGCCAGTACCCCACTAGCGGGGGGCCTGGAGACCCAGTACTTC,CASTPLAGGLETQYF
TRBV7-2,NA,NA,TRBJ2-7,TGTGCCAGCAGCTTTTCCGGAGGGGCGAACTACGAGCAGTACTTC,CASSFSGGANYEQYF
TRBV20-1,few,TRBD1,TRBJ2-1,TGCAGTGTTTGGACAGGGGGCAATGAGCAGTTCTTC,CSVWTGGNEQFF
TRBV7-8,NA,TRBD2,TRBJ2-5,TGTGCCAGCAGCTTAGGGGGGGGGGTTGGGGAGACCCAGTACTTC,CASSLGGGVGETQYF
TRBV9,NA,TRBD1,TRBJ1-5,TGTGCCAGCAGCGGATGGACAGGGTCTAATCAGCCCCAGCATTTT,CASSGWTGSNQPQHF
TRBV7-9,NA,NA,TRBJ1-6,TGTGCCAGCAGCTTAGCAGACATCAGAAATAATTCACCCCTCCACTTT,CASSLADIRNNSPLHF
TRBV7-9,NA,NA,TRBJ1-5,TGTGCCAGCAGCTTAGGGACCAAAGCCCAGCATTTT,CASSLGTKAQHF
TRBV10-3,NA,NA,TRBJ1-5,TGTGCCATCAGTGAGGGGAACAATCAGCCCCAGCATTTT,CAISEGNNQPQHF
TRBV2,NA,TRBD1,TRBJ1-3,TGTGCCAGCAGCCGGGACAGGGGAGACACCATATATTTT,CASSRDRGDTIYF
TRBV20-1,NA,TRBD2,TRBJ2-3,TGCAGTGCCCAAATGGGACTAGCGGGGGCTGTAGATACGCAGTATTTT,CSAQMGLAGAVDTQYF
TRBV19,NA,TRBD1,TRBJ2-7,TGTGCCAGTAGGGACAGGGCGTACGAGCAGTACTTC,CASRDRAYEQYF
TRBV29-1,many,NA,TRBJ2-5,TGCAGCGTCTGGACAGAACAAGAGACCCAGTACTTC,CSVWTEQETQYF
TRBV7-2,NA,TRBD1,TRBJ2-7,TGTGCCAGCAGCCGGACAGGGGGGGAGCAGTACTTC,CASSRTGGEQYF
TRBV2,many,NA,TRBJ1-3,TGTGCCAGCAGTGAAGGACTCCACTCTGGAAACACCATATATTTT,CASSEGLHSGNTIYF
TRBV7-6,many,NA,TRBJ1-2,TGTGCCAGCAGCTTCATACCGGGACATACCAACTATGGCTACACCTTC,CASSFIPGHTNYGYTF
TRBV6-4,NA,TRBD1,TRBJ1-1,TGTGCCAGCAGTGAGTCCGACAGGGGGACGAACACTGAAGCTTTCTTT,CASSESDRGTNTEAFF
TRBV12-3/TRBV12-4,many,TRBD2,TRBJ2-1,TGTGCCAGCAGTTACCGGGGAGGGAGTGAGCAGTTCTTC,CASSYRGGSEQFF
TRBV19,few,TRBD1,TRBJ2-7,TGTGCCAGTAGTACCGGGACAGGGGACTACGAGCAGTACTTC,CASSTGTGDYEQYF
TRBV25-1,NA,TRBD2,TRBJ2-5,TGTGCCACCAACAGAGGCGGGGGGGCAGGTGAGACCCAGTACTTC,CATNRGGGAGETQYF
TRBV7-3,many,NA,TRBJ1-6,TGTGCCAGCAGCTTAGTAGGGGACTATAATTCACCCCTCCACTTT,CASSLVGDYNSPLHF
TRBV2,NA,TRBD1,TRBJ2-3,TGTGCCAGCGGACCGGGGACAGGGTCTCCGTATTTT,CASGPGTGSPYF
TRBV7-2,NA,TRBD1,TRBJ1-4,TGTGCCAGCAGCTTGACAGGGTCGGATGAAAAACTGTTTTTT,CASSLTGSDEKLFF
TRBV20-1,NA,TRBD2,TRBJ2-3,TGCAGTGCTAGAGACCCTAGCGGGATTTGGCGTACGCAGTATTTT,CSARDPSGIWRTQYF
TRBV7-9,NA,TRBD2,TRBJ2-7,TGTGCCAGCGTCTTTAGCGGGGGGTCCTACGAGCAGTACTTC,CASVFSGGSYEQYF
TRBV7-2,few,NA,TRBJ2-3,TGTGCCACAAGAGACACAGATACGCAGTATTTT,CATRDTDTQYF
TRBV7-2,NA,NA,TRBJ2-7,TGTGCCAGCAGCTTAGGGGGGACATCCTCCTACGAGCAGTACTTC,CASSLGGTSSYEQYF
TRBV15,few,NA,TRBJ2-2,TGTGCCACCAGGGGGGTAGGGGAGCTGTTTTTT,CATRGVGELFF
TRBV6-6,NA,NA,TRBJ1-1,TGTGCCAGCAGGGTGTCAATGGGGAATGGAGCTTTCTTT,CASRVSMGNGAFF
TRBV2,few,NA,TRBJ2-2,TGTGCCAGCAGAGGGTCCGCGAACACCGGGGAGCTGTTTTTT,CASRGSANTGELFF
TRBV15,few,TRBD1,TRBJ2-1,TGTGCCACCAGCTACAGGGGAAATGAGCAGTTCTTC,CATSYRGNEQFF
TRBV7-9,NA,TRBD2,TRBJ2-3,TGTGCCAGCAGCTTAGCGCCGGGACTAGCGGGGGGCACAGATACGCAGTACTTT,CASSLAPGLAGGTDTQYF
TRBV12-3/TRBV12-4,NA,TRBD1,TRBJ1-1,TGTGCCAGCAGAACGAAGCCCGGGGACAGCACTGAAGCTTTCTTT,CASRTKPGDSTEAFF
TRBV7-3,NA,NA,TRBJ2-5,TGTGCCAGCAGCTTAGATGGCCTAAACTCCGAGTACTTC,CASSLDGLNSEYF
TRBV12-3/TRBV12-4,many,NA,TRBJ2-3,TGTGCCAGCAGTTTGTGGGGGCAGGGCACAGATACGCAGTATTTT,CASSLWGQGTDTQYF
TRBV19,NA,NA,TRBJ2-2,TGTGCCAGTAGTATTGGTCGTGCCGGGGAGCTGTTTTTT,CASSIGRAGELFF
TRBV11-1,NA,NA,TRBJ2-2,TGTGCCAGCGGTTTGCGCCAGGGTCCCCAGGGCTGTGCGAACACCGGGGAGCTGTTTTTT,CASGLRQGPQGCANTGELFF
TRBV19,few,NA,TRBJ1-1,TGTGCCAGTACCATCTCAGGGGTGGGCACTGAAGCTTTCTTT,CASTISGVGTEAFF
TRBV7-2,many,NA,TRBJ2-7,TGTGCCAGCAGCTTAGCGGCAGGGACCTACGAGCAGTACTTC,CASSLAAGTYEQYF
TRBV12-3/TRBV12-4,many,NA,TRBJ2-3,TGTGCCAGCAGTTTAGCAGGGGGAATGGATACGCAGTATTTT,CASSLAGGMDTQYF